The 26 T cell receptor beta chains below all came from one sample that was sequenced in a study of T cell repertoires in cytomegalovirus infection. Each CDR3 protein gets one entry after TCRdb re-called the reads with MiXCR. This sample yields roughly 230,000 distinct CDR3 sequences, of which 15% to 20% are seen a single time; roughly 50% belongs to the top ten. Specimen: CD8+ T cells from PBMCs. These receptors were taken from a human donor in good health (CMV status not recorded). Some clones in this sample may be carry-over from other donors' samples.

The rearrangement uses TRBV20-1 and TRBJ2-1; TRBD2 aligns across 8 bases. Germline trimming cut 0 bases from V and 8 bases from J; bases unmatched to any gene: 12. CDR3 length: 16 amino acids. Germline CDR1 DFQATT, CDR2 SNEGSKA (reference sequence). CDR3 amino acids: CSARDVRGGLVHEQFF. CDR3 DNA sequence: TGCAGTGCTAGAGATGTCCGGGGGGGCCTTGTCCATGAGCAGTTCTTC.

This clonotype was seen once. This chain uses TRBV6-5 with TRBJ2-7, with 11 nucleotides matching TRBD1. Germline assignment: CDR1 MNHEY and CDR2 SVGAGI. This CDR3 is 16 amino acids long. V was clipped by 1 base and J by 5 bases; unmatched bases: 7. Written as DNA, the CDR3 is TGTGCCAGCAGTTACTATTCCGGGACAGGGGGACACGAGCAGTACTTC. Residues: CASSYYSGTGGHEQYF.

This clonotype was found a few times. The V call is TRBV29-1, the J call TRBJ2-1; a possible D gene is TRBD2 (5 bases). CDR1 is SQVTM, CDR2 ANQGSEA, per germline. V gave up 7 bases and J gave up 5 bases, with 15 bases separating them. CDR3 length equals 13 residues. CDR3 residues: CSATAARDNEQFF. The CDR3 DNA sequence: TGCAGCGCCACAGCGGCTAGGGACAATGAGCAGTTCTTC.

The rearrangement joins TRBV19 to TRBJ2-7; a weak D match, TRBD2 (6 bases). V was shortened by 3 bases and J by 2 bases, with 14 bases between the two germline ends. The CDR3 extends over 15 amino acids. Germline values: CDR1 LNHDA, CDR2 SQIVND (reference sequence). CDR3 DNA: TGTGCCAGTAGTATTGGAGGGGAGGTTCCCTACGAGCAGTACTTC. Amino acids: CASSIGGEVPYEQYF.

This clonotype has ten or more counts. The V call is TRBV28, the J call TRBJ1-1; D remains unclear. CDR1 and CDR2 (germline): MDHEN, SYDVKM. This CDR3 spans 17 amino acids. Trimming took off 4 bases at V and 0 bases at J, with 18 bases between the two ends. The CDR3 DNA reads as TGTGCCAGCAGTTCAACTCAAACCGGGATTATGAACACTGAAGCTTTCTTT. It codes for CASSSTQTGIMNTEAFF.

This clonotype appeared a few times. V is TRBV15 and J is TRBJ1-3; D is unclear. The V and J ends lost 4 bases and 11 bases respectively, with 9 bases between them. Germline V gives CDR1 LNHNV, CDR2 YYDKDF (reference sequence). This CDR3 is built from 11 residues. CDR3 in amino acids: CATSTRNAIYF. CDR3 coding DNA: TGTGCCACCAGCACCCGCAATGCCATATATTTT. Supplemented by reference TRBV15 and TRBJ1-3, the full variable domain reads DAMVIQNPRYQVTQFGKPVTLSCSQTLNHNVMYWYQQKSSQAPKLLFHYYDKDFNNEADTPDNFQSRRPNTSFCFLDIRSPGLGDTAMYLCATSTRNAIYFGEGSWLTVV.

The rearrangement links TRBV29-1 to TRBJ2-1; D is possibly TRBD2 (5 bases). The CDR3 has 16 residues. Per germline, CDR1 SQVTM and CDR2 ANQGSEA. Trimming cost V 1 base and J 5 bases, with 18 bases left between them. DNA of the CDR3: TGCAGCGTTGAAGGCCCGGGGATCGGGTACGACAATGAGCAGTTCTTC. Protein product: CSVEGPGIGYDNEQFF.

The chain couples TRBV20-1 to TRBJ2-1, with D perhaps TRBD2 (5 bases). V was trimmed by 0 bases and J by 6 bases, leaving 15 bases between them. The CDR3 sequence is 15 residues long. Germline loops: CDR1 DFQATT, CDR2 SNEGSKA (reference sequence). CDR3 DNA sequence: TGCAGTGCTAGAGATCTCTCTCGTGAGGGCAATGAGCAGTTCTTC. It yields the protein CSARDLSREGNEQFF.

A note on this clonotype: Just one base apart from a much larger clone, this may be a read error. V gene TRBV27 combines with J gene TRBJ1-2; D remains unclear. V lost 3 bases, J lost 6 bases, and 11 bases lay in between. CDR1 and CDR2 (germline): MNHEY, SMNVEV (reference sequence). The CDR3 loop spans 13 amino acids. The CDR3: CASSFRRGDGYTF. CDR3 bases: TGTGCCAGCAGTTTTAGACGGGGTGATGGCTACACCTTC.

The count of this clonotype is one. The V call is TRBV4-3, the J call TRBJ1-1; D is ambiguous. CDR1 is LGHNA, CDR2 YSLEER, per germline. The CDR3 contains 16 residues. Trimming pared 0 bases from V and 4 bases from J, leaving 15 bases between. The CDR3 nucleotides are TGCGCCAGCAGCCAAGAGTTTGGTGCGGCGATCACTGAAGCTTTCTTT. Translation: CASSQEFGAAITEAFF.

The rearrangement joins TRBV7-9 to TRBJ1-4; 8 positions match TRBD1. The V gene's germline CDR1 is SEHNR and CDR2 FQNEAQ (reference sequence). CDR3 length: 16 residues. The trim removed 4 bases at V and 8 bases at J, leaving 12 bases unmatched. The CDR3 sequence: CASSYAPETGDEKLFF. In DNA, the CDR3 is TGTGCCAGCAGCTACGCCCCCGAGACAGGGGACGAAAAACTGTTTTTT.

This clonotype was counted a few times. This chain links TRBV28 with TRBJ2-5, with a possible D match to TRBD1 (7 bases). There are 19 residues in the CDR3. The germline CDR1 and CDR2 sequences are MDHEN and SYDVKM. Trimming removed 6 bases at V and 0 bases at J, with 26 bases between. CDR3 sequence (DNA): TGTGCCAGCAGCTTCGAAACGACCCAGGCAGGGGGGTACCAAGAGACCCAGTACTTC. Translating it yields CASSFETTQAGGYQETQYF.

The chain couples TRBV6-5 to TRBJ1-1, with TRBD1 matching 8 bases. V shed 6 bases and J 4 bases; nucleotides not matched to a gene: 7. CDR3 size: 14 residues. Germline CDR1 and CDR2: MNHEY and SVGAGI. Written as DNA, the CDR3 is TGTGCCAGCAGCCAGACAGGGGAAGGCACTGAAGCTTTCTTT. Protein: CASSQTGEGTEAFF.

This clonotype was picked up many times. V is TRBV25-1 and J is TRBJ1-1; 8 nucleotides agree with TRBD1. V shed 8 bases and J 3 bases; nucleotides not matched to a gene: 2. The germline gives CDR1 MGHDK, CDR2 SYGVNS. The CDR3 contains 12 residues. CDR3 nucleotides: TGTGCCAGCGCGACAGGGGACACTGAAGCTTTCTTT. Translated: CASATGDTEAFF.

CDR3 sequence reads: CASSPAGGYEKLFF. The CDR3 DNA follows: TGCGCCAGCAGCCCGGCAGGGGGCTATGAAAAACTGTTTTTT. The chain is built from TRBV5-1 and TRBJ1-4, with 8 bases that match TRBD1. The CDR3 consists of 14 residues. Trimming cost V 4 bases and J 6 bases; bases outside gene matches: 5. CDR1 and CDR2 (germline): SGHRS, YFSETQ.

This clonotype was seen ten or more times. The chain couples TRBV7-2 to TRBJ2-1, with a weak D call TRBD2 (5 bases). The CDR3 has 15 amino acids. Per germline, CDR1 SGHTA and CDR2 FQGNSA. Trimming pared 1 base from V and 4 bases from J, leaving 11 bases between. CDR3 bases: TGTGCCAGCAGCTTAGGTCTAGCAGTTTACAATGAGCAGTTCTTC. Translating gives CASSLGLAVYNEQFF. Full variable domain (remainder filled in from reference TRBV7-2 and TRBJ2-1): GAGVSQSPSNKVTEKGKDVELRCDPISGHTALYWYRQSLGQGLEFLIYFQGNSAPDKSGLPSDRFSAERTGGSVSTLTIQRTQQEDSAVYLCASSLGLAVYNEQFFGPGTRLTVL.

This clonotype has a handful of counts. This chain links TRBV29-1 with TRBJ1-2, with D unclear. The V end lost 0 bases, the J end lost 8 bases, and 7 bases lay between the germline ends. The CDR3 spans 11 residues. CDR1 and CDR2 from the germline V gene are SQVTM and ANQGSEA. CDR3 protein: CSVEDRRGYTF. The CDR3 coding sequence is TGCAGCGTTGAAGATCGGAGGGGCTACACCTTC.

CDR3: CASSYPGPPPTGELFF. The CDR3 bases are TGTGCCAGCAGTTATCCGGGACCCCCACCCACCGGGGAGCTGTTTTTT. This chain uses TRBV12-3 or TRBV12-4 with TRBJ2-2; D might be TRBD1 or TRBD2, each matching 5 bases. Trimming pared 4 bases from V and 4 bases from J, leaving 16 bases between. CDR3 size: 16 residues.

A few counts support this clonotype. This CDR3 reads CSARDIVGGAGANVLTF. CDR3 in DNA: TGCAGTGCTAGAGATATAGTGGGGGGGGCTGGGGCCAACGTCCTGACTTTC. The chain joins TRBV20-1 to TRBJ2-6; TRBD2 agrees at 7 bases. Germline V CDR1 and CDR2: DFQATT, SNEGSKA (reference sequence). This CDR3 is 17 amino acids long. The V and J ends lost 0 bases and 2 bases, in that order; junction bases with no gene match: 7.

The DNA of the CDR3 is TGCGCCAGCAGCTTGACGACAGGGGGCCACGGGGAGCTGTTTTTT. Translation gives CASSLTTGGHGELFF. This chain links TRBV5-1 with TRBJ2-2, with 10 bases matching TRBD1. The CDR3 contains 15 residues. Trimming at V came to 1 base and at J to 7 bases, leaving 4 bases not matched to a gene. Per the germline V gene, CDR1 is SGHRS and CDR2 is YFSETQ.

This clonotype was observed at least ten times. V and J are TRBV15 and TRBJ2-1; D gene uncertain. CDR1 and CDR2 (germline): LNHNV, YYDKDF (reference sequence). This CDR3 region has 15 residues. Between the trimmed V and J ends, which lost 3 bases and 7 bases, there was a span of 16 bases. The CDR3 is CATSRSRAAPNEQFF. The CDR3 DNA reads TGTGCCACCAGCAGGTCCAGAGCCGCTCCGAATGAGCAGTTCTTC.

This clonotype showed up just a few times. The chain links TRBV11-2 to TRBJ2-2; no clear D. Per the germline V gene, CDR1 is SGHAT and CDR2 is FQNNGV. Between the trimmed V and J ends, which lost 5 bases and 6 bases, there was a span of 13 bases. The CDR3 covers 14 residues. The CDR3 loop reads CASSPPPLSGELFF. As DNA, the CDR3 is TGTGCCAGCAGCCCCCCCCCGTTATCCGGGGAGCTGTTTTTT.

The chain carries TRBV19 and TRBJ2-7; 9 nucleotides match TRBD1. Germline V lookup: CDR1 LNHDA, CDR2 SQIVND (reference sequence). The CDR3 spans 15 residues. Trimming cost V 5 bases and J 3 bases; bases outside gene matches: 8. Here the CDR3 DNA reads TGTGCCAGTAGTCTTTACAGGGGGCAGATCTACGAGCAGTACTTC. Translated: CASSLYRGQIYEQYF.

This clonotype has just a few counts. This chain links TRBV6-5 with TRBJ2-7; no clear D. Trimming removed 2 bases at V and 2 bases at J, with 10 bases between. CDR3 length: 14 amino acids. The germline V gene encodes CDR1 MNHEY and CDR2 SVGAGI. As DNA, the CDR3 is TGTGCCAGCAGTTACGCCTGGGCGACCTACGAGCAGTACTTC. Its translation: CASSYAWATYEQYF.

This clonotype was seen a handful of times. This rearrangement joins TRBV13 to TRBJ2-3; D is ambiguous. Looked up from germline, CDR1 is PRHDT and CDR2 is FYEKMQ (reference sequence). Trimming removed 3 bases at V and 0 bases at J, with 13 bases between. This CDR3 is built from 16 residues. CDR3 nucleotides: TGTGCCAGCAGCTTTAGACTGGAAACTAGCACAGATACGCAGTATTTT. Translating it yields CASSFRLETSTDTQYF.

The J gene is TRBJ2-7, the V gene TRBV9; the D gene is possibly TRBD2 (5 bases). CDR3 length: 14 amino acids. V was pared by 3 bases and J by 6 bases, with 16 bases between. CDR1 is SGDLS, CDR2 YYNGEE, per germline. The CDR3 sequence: CASSASGVDTEQYF. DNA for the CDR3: TGTGCCAGCAGCGCCAGCGGAGTAGACACCGAGCAGTACTTC.